This T cell receptor beta chain was captured in a study of cytomegalovirus exposure and HLA in healthy donors. General study results and limits: The authors enumerated roughly 180 TCR beta chains as linked to cytomegalovirus. Prediction of most subjects' HLA-A and HLA-B alleles by TCR beta sequences was reportedly accurate.

The CDR3 is 14 residues long. V was clipped by 3 bases and J by 6 bases, with 15 bases between them. The germline CDR1 and CDR2 sequences are LNHNV and YYDKDF (reference sequence). The PCR had 60 Vbeta and 13 Jbeta primers. Data came from immunoSEQ multiplex PCR; TCRdb stores just in-frame clones and leaves some out. This sample carries more than 95,000 clones, approximately 70% of them seen once, and the ten largest clones take roughly 9.7%. On this clone: Its matching antigen is unknown.

This sequence was found in a woman aged 40-49 years in good health and CMV-seropositive. This chain uses TRBV15 with TRBJ2-7, with a possible D match to TRBD2 (6 bases). Sample: PBMCs. CDR3 protein: CATSSWDGRGEQYF. CDR3 sequence (DNA): TGTGCCACCAGCAGTTGGGACGGGAGAGGCGAGCAGTACTTC.